This passage covers 5 T cell receptor delta chains from one sample sequenced in a study of gamma-delta chains in newborns, infants, children. TCRdb re-called clones from the reads using CATT. The sample records roughly 9,900 delta-chain clones, approximately 9.1% being singletons. What was sequenced was blood. These TCRs come from a child who was a newborn, infant or young child, either healthy, febrile or measles-vaccinated (not recorded which).

Judged by abundance, this clone is medium-sized. The sample has other DNA sequences that encode this CDR3 too. The V gene is TRDV2, the J gene TRDJ1; a weak D match, TRDD3 (6 bases). The CDR3 length is 14 residues. Per germline, CDR1 GEAIGNYY and CDR2 EKD. V was clipped by 0 bases and J by 1 base, with 8 bases between them. The DNA of the CDR3 is TGTGCCTGTGACACCTGGGGGTTCACCGATAAACTCATCTTT. Translated, it gives CACDTWGFTDKLIF.

The J gene is TRDJ3, the V gene TRDV2, with 12 bases aligning to TRDD3. After removal of 3 bases from V and 0 bases from J, the junction contained 5 bases not matched to a gene. CDR3 length equals 19 residues. Germline V gene data show CDR1 as GEAIGNYY and CDR2 as EKD. CDR3 DNA sequence: TGTGCCTGTGACGTACTGGGGGATACTACCTCCTGGGACACCCGACAGATGTTTTTC. This encodes CACDVLGDTTSWDTRQMFF.

This clone is medium-sized (0.01 to 0.1%) by share. The rearrangement uses TRDV2 and TRDJ1; D remains ambiguous. Trimming took off 3 bases at V and 0 bases at J, with 22 bases between the two ends. The CDR3 covers 18 residues. CDR1 is GEAIGNYY, CDR2 EKD, per germline. CDR3 in amino acids: CACDPVGSSEGNTDKLIF. The CDR3 nucleotides are TGTGCCTGTGACCCCGTGGGCAGTTCGGAAGGGAACACCGATAAACTCATCTTT.

There are a few counts of this clone. The V call is TRDV2, the J call TRDJ2; TRDD3 might be the D (6 bases). The germline gives CDR1 GEAIGNYY, CDR2 EKD. This CDR3 is built from 17 residues. Trimming shortened V by 0 bases and J by 1 base, and 14 bases separated the two germline ends. The CDR3 is CACDTVAGGRLTAQLFF. CDR3 in DNA: TGTGCCTGTGACACCGTTGCCGGGGGACGTTTGACAGCACAACTCTTCTTT.

This clone showed up just a few times. A much larger clone lies one base from this, so it may be a read error. The chain has TRDV2 and TRDJ1; perhaps TRDD3 as D (6 bases). The CDR3 contains 16 residues. Germline V CDR1 and CDR2: GEAIGNYY, EKD. DNA for the CDR3: TGTGCCTTTGACAGTGTGGTGGGGGCTGACACCGATAAACTCATCTTT. Its protein product is CAFDSVVGADTDKLIF.